This T cell receptor beta chain was identified in a study of Ad26.COV2.S vaccination and SARS-CoV-2 variants. Overall study context: Intramuscularly, Ad26.COV2.S was given either once or twice, 56 days apart.

Sequencing was performed with immunoSEQ multiplex PCR; in TCRdb, only in-frame clones are kept and a portion is missing. The sample has 400,000 to 450,000 clones, approximately 92% seen once. Of note for this clone: Its specificity is not known.

Study results and caveats: While placebo recipients had lower spike-specific TCR breadth, vaccine recipients had more.

Indicated treatment: 19 received Ad26.COV2.S at low or high dose, single or two shots; about 5 received placebo; per-sample allocation not given. Sampling was performed 63 days after the first vaccine or placebo injection. Based in Boston, the donor was an adult of 18-55 years. The sequence came from a person between 18 and 59 years old who received the Ad26.COV2.S COVID-19 vaccine or a placebo. The source was peripheral blood, collected in a trial of Ad26.COV2.S vaccine versus placebo.

The DNA for the CDR3 is TGTGCCAGCAGCGGACTCCCGGGACAGAACCAAGAGACCCAGTACTTC. Protein sequence: CASSGLPGQNQETQYF. The J gene is TRBJ2-5, the V gene TRBV7-9; TRBD1 matches at 7 bases. In germline, CDR1 is SEHNR, CDR2 FQNEAQ (reference sequence). Trimming removed 5 bases from V and 0 bases from J; junction bases left unmatched: 9. The CDR3 is 16 amino acids.